This T cell receptor beta chain was retrieved from a study of blood T cell repertoires in COVID-19. Study-wide background: Sites in the United States, Italy and Spain provided acute and convalescent COVID-19 samples.

This CDR3 region has 14 residues. Trimming pared 0 bases from V and 9 bases from J, leaving 9 bases between. Germline CDR1 and CDR2: SGHDN and FVKESK. Assay: immunoSEQ multiplex PCR; the TCRdb copy retains only in-frame clones and omits some. This table holds 140,000 to 150,000 clones, 80% to 90% found once. This clone was found a few times. The chain carries TRBV14 and TRBJ1-6; D unresolved. The receptor comes from a man between 60 and 70 years old with active or convalescent COVID-19. The source material was peripheral blood. CDR3 region: CASSQELRGSPLHF. CDR3 DNA: TGTGCCAGCAGCCAAGAATTGCGGGGTTCACCCCTCCACTTT.